This T cell receptor beta chain was identified in a study of resident and recirculating memory T cells in vitiligo. The overall study: Shave-biopsy epidermis from lesional and nonlesional skin was sequenced alongside PBMCs.

Findings and caveats of the study: Clonality differed among vitiligo lesions, with no unique dominant clone.

Stability required unchanged lesions during the previous 6 months. On this clone: The target antigen is unknown.

V lost 2 bases and J lost 4; bases outside the gene matches: 5. Germline V gene data show CDR1 as SGHTA and CDR2 as FQGNSA. The CDR3 has 15 amino acids. Some clones are missing from TCRdb's copy, which holds only in-frame ones; the method was immunoSEQ multiplex PCR. The sample yields roughly 76,000 clones, about 89% seen once. The sample comprised blood. The chain carries TRBV7-2 and TRBJ2-4, with 7 positions matching TRBD1. The TCR originated in a male donor with vitiligo. CDR3 DNA: TGTGCCAGCAGCTTACAATTACAGGGGAAAAACATTCAGTACTTC. This translates into CASSLQLQGKNIQYF.